The source of this T cell receptor (beta chain) is a study of blood T cell repertoires in COVID-19 (TCRdb year 2020). The study in broad terms: Collaborator samples came from the United States, Italy and Spain and covered acute and convalescent phases of COVID-19. The prospective study material was composed of cDNA or gDNA derived from T cells, B-cell-depleted T cells, or PBMCs. Deeply sampled blood TCRbeta repertoires from subjects exposed to, actively infected with, or recovered from COVID-19 were included in the dataset. The repertoires were made available in a free public database intended to serve as a resource for research on the immune response to SARS-CoV-2. Samples were obtained from the ongoing ImmuneRACE study (first 160 participants) and from 1,254 subjects provided by 6 global collaborators. Nearly every sample came with metadata listing a de-identified subject ID, COVID-19 status, age in years and sex. Where available, HLA class I and class II types were obtained from metadata supplied by the sample provider rather than from assay-based typing.

As to this clone: Its antigen is unknown. Base qualities are not provided; no much larger clone lies one nucleotide away.

The paper's findings and limits, for the study overall: The amount of clinical and demographic metadata varied by source and participant and was provided uncurated.

TCRbeta CDR3 regions were amplified from genomic DNA using the immunoSEQ Assay, a bias-controlled multiplex PCR. In the paper's pipeline: Within the assay, amplification of reference gene primers was used to estimate how many nucleated cells each sample contained. To quantify the absolute abundance of each unique TCRbeta CDR3 rearrangement, sequence reads were collapsed and filtered. Productive Simpson clonality was computed per sample as the square root of Simpson's diversity index over productive rearrangements. Held by TCRdb, this immuneACCESS table contains in-frame sequences only and omits some clones. Under half of the omission traces to an unresolved V gene where checked; the cause of the rest is unknown. V and J calls and clone size are as listed in that table; D and trimming were resolved from the DNA. In this sample the table shows 110,000 to 150,000 clones, roughly 83% of which occur a single time. Approximately 5% of the sample belongs to the ten largest clones.

Participants in the prospective study were aged about 18 to 100 years, lived in some 24 United States geographic areas, and enrolled through a virtual design. In the prospective study, participants were assigned to cohorts based on the clinical history participants reported in a screening survey and a study questionnaire. Each participant in the prospective study had whole blood, serum and a nasopharyngeal or oropharyngeal swab collected by mobile phlebotomists. Participants in the prospective study had the option to provide additional blood draws and questionnaires over a roughly 2-month period. Blood samples from the prospective study were shipped frozen or at room temperature prior to DNA extraction. The CDR3 goes from the cysteine to the phenylalanine over 14 residues. Of the read, only the CDR3 DNA is kept; its 42 bases are in frame from base 1. For this chain, trimming is 5 bases at the V end and 6 bases at the J end, and the number of junction bases without a gene match is 7. The germline V gene (reference sequence) gives CDR1 as SEHNR and CDR2 as FQNEAQ.

This sequence originates from a man aged 35-49 years with acute COVID-19. Sequencing was carried out using PBMCs or T cells enriched from blood (not recorded which). The chain was built from TRBV7-9 and TRBJ1-2; 9 central bases correspond to TRBD1. The nucleotide sequence is TGTGCCAGCAGCCCGTGGACAGGGGTCGATGGCTACACCTTC. Its coded protein is CASSPWTGVDGYTF.